These T cell receptor beta chains were read from a single sample in a study of radiotherapy plus CTLA-4 blockade in lung cancer. Profiled with immunoSEQ multiplex PCR; TCRdb holds only in-frame clones, not every one. The sample lists roughly 78,000 clones, over 65% occurring once. Source: peripheral blood, taken from a patient treated with radiotherapy plus ipilimumab. These receptors were obtained from a human donor with non-small cell lung cancer who had a complete response to radiotherapy plus ipilimumab. The conserved cysteine and the conserved F or W are not part of the CDR3 here. The order of the fields is clone size, V gene, J gene, CDR3 protein. Where a row states a size, it is once, few, many or the class of an expanded clone; other rows omit it.

size: NA
V: TRBV29-1
J: TRBJ1-2
CDR3: SARWGDRDYGYT

size: NA
V: TRBV19
J: TRBJ1-2
CDR3: ASSNKGQALDYGYT

size: NA
V: TRBV9
J: TRBJ2-2
CDR3: ASSVVSGTGELF

size: medium-sized
V: TRBV4-1
J: TRBJ2-7
CDR3: ASSQSSSYEQY

size: NA
V: TRBV11-2
J: TRBJ2-5
CDR3: ASSLGGGPGETQY

size: NA
V: TRBV15
J: TRBJ1-2
CDR3: ATSRVHQGRPYGYT

size: NA
V: TRBV5-1
J: TRBJ1-1
CDR3: ASSLAGNTEAF

size: NA
V: TRBV5-6
J: TRBJ1-2
CDR3: ASSLELASYFYGYT

size: NA
V: TRBV28
J: TRBJ2-1
CDR3: ASYSGLSYNEQF

size: NA
V: TRBV7-2
J: TRBJ1-5
CDR3: ASSLDPKRSGNQPQH

size: few
V: TRBV7-8
J: TRBJ1-1
CDR3: ASRRGRVNTEAF

size: NA
V: TRBV7-9
J: TRBJ1-4
CDR3: ASSSRTITKKLF

size: NA
V: TRBV6-1
J: TRBJ2-5
CDR3: ASRGGLAGQETQY

size: NA
V: TRBV4-3
J: TRBJ2-5
CDR3: ASSPSLAEGGETQY

size: NA
V: TRBV29-1
J: TRBJ1-5
CDR3: SVLDRGSGQPQH

size: NA
V: TRBV29-1
J: TRBJ2-2
CDR3: SVAGHRNTGELF

size: NA
V: TRBV30
J: TRBJ1-5
CDR3: AWTRTGGNQPQH

size: NA
V: TRBV27
J: TRBJ2-7
CDR3: ASSLSRGQNYEQY

size: few
V: TRBV14
J: TRBJ2-2
CDR3: ASSQERLSANTGELF

size: NA
V: TRBV11-2
J: TRBJ1-4
CDR3: ASSQIGSPIELF

size: NA
V: TRBV7-2
J: TRBJ1-5
CDR3: ASSLEGGLD

size: NA
V: TRBV18
J: TRBJ2-5
CDR3: ASSPDSQETQY

size: NA
V: TRBV10-3
J: TRBJ2-5
CDR3: AISDSGVETQY

size: NA
V: TRBV4-1
J: TRBJ1-5
CDR3: ASSQEGGQGNQPQH

size: few
V: TRBV6-5
J: TRBJ2-3
CDR3: ASSLAGGGADTQY

size: NA
V: TRBV6-1
J: TRBJ1-1
CDR3: ASSGWVGTGGVEAF

size: NA
V: TRBV27
J: TRBJ2-2
CDR3: ASRRQVNTGELF

size: NA
V: TRBV9
J: TRBJ2-7
CDR3: ASSVATVAGESYEQY

size: NA
V: TRBV10-3
J: TRBJ2-7
CDR3: AISDGNYEQY

size: NA
V: TRBV10-2
J: TRBJ2-1
CDR3: ASSGTEHNEQF

size: NA
V: TRBV11-2
J: TRBJ2-3
CDR3: ASSQYPVGTDTQY

size: NA
V: TRBV6-1
J: TRBJ1-2
CDR3: ASSLFGTAYYGYT

size: NA
V: TRBV29-1
J: TRBJ1-4
CDR3: SVEGQGQGEKLF

size: NA
V: TRBV4-3
J: TRBJ1-1
CDR3: ASSQEEIGNTEAF

size: once
V: TRBV7-6
J: TRBJ2-3
CDR3: ASSLASSGGPLGTDTQY

size: NA
V: TRBV18
J: TRBJ2-3
CDR3: ASSPPKFGYTDTQY

size: NA
V: TRBV19
J: TRBJ2-4
CDR3: ASSIWDRKNIQY

size: NA
V: TRBV7-8
J: TRBJ1-1
CDR3: ASSPGRSTEAF

size: NA
V: TRBV5-1
J: TRBJ2-2
CDR3: ASSLDTGYTGELF

size: NA
V: TRBV4-3
J: TRBJ2-2
CDR3: ASSQLGMTGELF

size: NA
V: TRBV7-6
J: TRBJ1-3
CDR3: ASSPTASSGNTIY

size: NA
V: TRBV15
J: TRBJ2-1
CDR3: ATSRDPSIFSSSSYNEQF

size: NA
V: TRBV18
J: TRBJ2-2
CDR3: ASSPSSTGELF

size: NA
V: TRBV18
J: TRBJ2-1
CDR3: ASSPRRDGLYNEQF

size: NA
V: TRBV7-9
J: TRBJ2-1
CDR3: ASPAREGPYNEQF

size: NA
V: TRBV10-2
J: TRBJ2-1
CDR3: ASSESEAGGRYNEQF

size: NA
V: TRBV18
J: TRBJ2-2
CDR3: ASSPPRGAGELF

size: NA
V: TRBV6-5
J: TRBJ2-1
CDR3: ASQTQGSNEQF

size: NA
V: TRBV9
J: TRBJ2-5
CDR3: ASSVAAGPKETQY

size: few
V: TRBV11-3
J: TRBJ2-5
CDR3: ASSHGTGKETQY

size: few
V: TRBV7-2
J: TRBJ2-7
CDR3: ASSLAGGASYEQY

size: few
V: TRBV19
J: TRBJ1-3
CDR3: ASSITGNTIY

size: NA
V: TRBV2
J: TRBJ1-6
CDR3: ASSDAVSHSPLH

size: NA
V: TRBV21-1
J: TRBJ1-6
CDR3: ASSILRDRWDSSYNSPLH

size: NA
V: TRBV28
J: TRBJ1-1
CDR3: ASSPPPGQVMNTEAF

size: NA
V: TRBV5-1
J: TRBJ1-4
CDR3: ASSLSTGSEKLF

size: NA
V: TRBV9
J: TRBJ2-6
CDR3: ASSVVSPAGANVLT

size: NA
V: TRBV4-3
J: TRBJ2-1
CDR3: ASSQDALAGGPGNEQF

size: NA
V: TRBV9
J: TRBJ2-3
CDR3: ASSVFAGDTDTQY